This TCR beta chain was identified during a study of T cells in Graves' hyperthyroidism and ophthalmopathy (dated by TCRdb to between 2018 and 2021). General notes on the study: Peripheral blood samples were taken at the time of initial diagnosis, prior to any treatment. Whether ophthalmopathy could be predicted prospectively was tested in an independent validation cohort made up of under 20 hyperthyroidism patients plus 17 patients who later progressed to ophthalmopathy. To identify distinguishing TCR V-J signatures, a discovery cohort of about 100 patients was used, comprising some 45 with Graves' ophthalmopathy and some 60 with stable Graves' hyperthyroidism. Thyroid tissue and blood T-cell repertoires from several Graves' hyperthyroidism patients were also compared in the study. The roughly 100 discovery patients were randomly split 7:3 into training and test sets. Once sampling was done, hyperthyroidism patients were given methimazole at a starting dose of 30 mg daily, whereas ophthalmopathy patients were given high-dose intravenous methylprednisolone. According to the paper, TCR Vbeta CDR3 sequencing was carried out on approximately 140 peripheral blood samples, which came from more than 40 ophthalmopathy, roughly 75 hyperthyroidism and roughly 17 progressor patients. Results the study describes overall, beyond this receptor: During validation, the model predicted progression to ophthalmopathy a median of approximately 6.5 months ahead of onset, with around 70% sensitivity and roughly 72% specificity. A 13 V-J signature model separated ophthalmopathy from stable hyperthyroidism, with roughly 88% sensitivity and roughly 84% specificity in cross-validation and 80%/75% in testing. Sample size was not statistically predetermined, and investigators were not blinded to group allocation. Most expanded thyroid clonotypes (frequency above 0.001) were also found in blood, which suggests that blood repertoires may mirror thyroid immune responses.

This clonotype was seen many times. This clone's antigen is unknown. No much larger clone exists at a distance of one base, and base qualities are not known. In the ophthalmopathy patients, disease was moderately to severely active, with a Clinical Activity Score of 3 or more, a NOSPECS grade of 4 or more, and a duration of less than 3 months. Any patient with an uncontrolled infection, another autoimmune disease, pregnancy or lactation was excluded. Diagnoses were established on the basis of clinical symptoms, serum thyroxine and TRAb, thyroid ultrasound, and orbital computed tomography. Ficoll-Paque density gradient centrifugation was used to isolate PBMCs from about 9 ml of fresh peripheral blood. Total RNA was extracted with Trizol reagent, and quality was checked on an Agilent 2100 Bioanalyzer. The germline V gene gives CDR1 as MNHNS and CDR2 as SASEGT. Measured from the cysteine to the phenylalanine, the CDR3 is 18 residues long. CDR3 DNA only is kept here, 54 bases in frame from base 1. V is cut by 0 bases and J by 0 bases, and the space between the germline ends is 15 bases.

Amplification of TCR beta CDR3 regions was carried out from RNA transcripts. The TCR CDR3 was subjected to a first round of RT-PCR using the HTBI primer set and the Qiagen OneStep RT-PCR kit. A second multiplex PCR round built the libraries, followed by size selection and purification. Paired-end sequencing of the libraries was performed with 100 bp reads on an Illumina HiSeq2000. Under the source paper's analysis protocol: SOAPnuke was used to process the raw data, with reads discarded if the reads contained adapters or uncalled bases, had a mean Phred below 15, or lacked an exact constant-primer or identifier match. COPE v1.2.5 was used to merge high-quality paired reads, and clonotypes were defined as unique nucleotide sequences. Clonotypes were aligned to IMGT TRBV, TRBD and TRBJ reference segments using MiTCR v1.1. Only V-J combinations with frequency above 0.0001, covering roughly 99% of repertoires, were analysed. A TCS score was defined as the ratio of F50 (clonal expansion) to E x V (chaos), with BLOSUM62-based TCRdist applied between CDR3 peptides within each V-J. Welch's t-statistics and random forest reduced around 510 V-J features to roughly 13, which were used in a naive Bayes classifier (R e1071). Using fastp at Q25 and MiXCR, TCRdb reprocessed the public reads and kept productive beta chains. CDR3 protein sequences are deduplicated, and each keeps its most common genes and DNA. The V and J calls here are based on TCRdb, not the publication. The table for this sample lists 250,000 to 350,000 distinct CDR3 sequences; approximately 20% of them were counted only once. The leading ten clones occupy around 65% of the sample.

The receptor was derived from a man under 40 with Graves' ophthalmopathy. Specimen: blood. The chain links TRBV6-1 with TRBJ1-5; the D gene assignment is ambiguous. The sequenced DNA: TGTGCCAGCAGTGAAGCGGTCCGGTCACTTTATAGCAATCAGCCCCAGCATTTT. This yields the protein CASSEAVRSLYSNQPQHF.